By its share, the clone carrying this T cell receptor beta chain is medium-sized. As yet, its antigen is unknown. This sample is part of a study of T cells in localized non-small cell lung cancer. The table came from immunoSEQ multiplex PCR; TCRdb's copy has only in-frame clones and leaves some out. The sample yields about 1,300 clones, over 35% seen once. General study findings and limits: Because researchers sequenced only one region of the tumor, heterogeneity is still possible. Tumor trailed uninvolved adjacent lung in T cell clonality, which peaked there.

The sample in question was lung tumor tissue, obtained before any cancer treatment. This sequence originates from a woman aged 18 to 49 with stage I lung adenocarcinoma.

The CDR3 bases are TGTGCCAGCAGCCCGCTAGCCTACAATGAGCAGTTCTTC. This codes for CASSPLAYNEQFF. The chain joins TRBV9 to TRBJ2-1, with unresolved D. The V gene lost 4 bases and the J gene lost 2 bases, with 7 bases spanning the gap. Germline CDR1 reads SGDLS; CDR2 reads YYNGEE. The CDR3 runs 13 residues.